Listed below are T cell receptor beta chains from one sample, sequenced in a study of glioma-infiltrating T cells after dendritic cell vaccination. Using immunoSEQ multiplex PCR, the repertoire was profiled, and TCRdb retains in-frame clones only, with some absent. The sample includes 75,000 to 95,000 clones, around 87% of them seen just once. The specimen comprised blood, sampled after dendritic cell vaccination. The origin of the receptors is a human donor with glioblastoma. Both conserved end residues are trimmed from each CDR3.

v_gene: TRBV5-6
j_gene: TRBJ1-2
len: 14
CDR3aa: ASSFRDRFGWDGYT

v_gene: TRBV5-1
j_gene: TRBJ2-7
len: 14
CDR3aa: ASSLLWRGSPYEQY

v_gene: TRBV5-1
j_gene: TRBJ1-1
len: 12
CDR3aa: ASSLESRSTEAF

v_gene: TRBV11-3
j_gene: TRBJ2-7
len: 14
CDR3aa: ASSHRLAGSTYEQY

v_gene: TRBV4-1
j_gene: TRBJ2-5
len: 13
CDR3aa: ASSPRAQGKETQY

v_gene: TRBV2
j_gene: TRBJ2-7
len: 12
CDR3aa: ASSSGTGTYEQY

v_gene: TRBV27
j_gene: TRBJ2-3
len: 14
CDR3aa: ASSLLAGASTDTQY

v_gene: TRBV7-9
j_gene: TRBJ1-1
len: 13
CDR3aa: ASSPWQGANTEAF

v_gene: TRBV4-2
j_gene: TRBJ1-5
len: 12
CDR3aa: ASSQDPGAQPQH

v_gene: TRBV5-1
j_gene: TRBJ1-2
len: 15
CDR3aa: ASSLGLGQKNLYGYT

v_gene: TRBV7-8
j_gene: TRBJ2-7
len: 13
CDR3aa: ASSPRNSGSYEQY

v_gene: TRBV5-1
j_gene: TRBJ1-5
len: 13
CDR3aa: ASSLAGDSNQPQH

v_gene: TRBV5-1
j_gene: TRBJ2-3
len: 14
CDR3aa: ASSSGTGAGGDTQY

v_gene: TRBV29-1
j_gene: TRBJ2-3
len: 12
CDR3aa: SVGEWESTDTQY

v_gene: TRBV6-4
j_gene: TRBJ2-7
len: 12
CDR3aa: ASSVAGGPYEQY

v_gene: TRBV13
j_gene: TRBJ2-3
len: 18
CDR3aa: ASSSRQGEPLVSSTDTQY

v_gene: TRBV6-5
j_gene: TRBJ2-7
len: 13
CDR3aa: ASSYSGDRLYEQY

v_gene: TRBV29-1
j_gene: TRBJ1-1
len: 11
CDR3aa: SVATGTDTEAF

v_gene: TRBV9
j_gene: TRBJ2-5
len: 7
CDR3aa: ASRRSQY

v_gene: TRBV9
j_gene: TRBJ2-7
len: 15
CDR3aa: ASSVDLAGASSYEQY

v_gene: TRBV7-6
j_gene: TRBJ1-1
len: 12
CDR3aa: ASSLARTASEAF

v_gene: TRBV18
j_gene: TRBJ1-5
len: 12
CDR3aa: ASSAEGGNQPQH

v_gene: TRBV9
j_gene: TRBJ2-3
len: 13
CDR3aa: ASSASTGSTDTQY

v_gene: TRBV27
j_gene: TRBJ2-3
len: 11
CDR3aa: ASSSYRADTQY

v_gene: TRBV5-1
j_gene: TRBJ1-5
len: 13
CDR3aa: ASSLDVQGNQPQH

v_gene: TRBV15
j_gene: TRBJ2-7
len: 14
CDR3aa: ATSRPGQGPSYEQY

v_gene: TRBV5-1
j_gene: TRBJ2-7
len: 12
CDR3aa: ASGGSQGPYEQY

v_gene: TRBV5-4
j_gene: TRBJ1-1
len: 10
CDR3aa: ASSSVGTEAF

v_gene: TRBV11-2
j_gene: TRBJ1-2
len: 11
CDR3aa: ASSFEGIVGYT

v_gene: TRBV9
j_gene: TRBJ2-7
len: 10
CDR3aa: ASSPDLYEQY

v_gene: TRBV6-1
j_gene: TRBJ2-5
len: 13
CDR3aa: ASNRGGKVGETQY

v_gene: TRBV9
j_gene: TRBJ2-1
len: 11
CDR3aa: ASSVISGSGQF

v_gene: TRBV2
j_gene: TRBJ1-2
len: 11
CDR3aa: AGGTGVNYGYT

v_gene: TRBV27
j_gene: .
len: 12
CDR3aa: ASSPRGTSYEQY

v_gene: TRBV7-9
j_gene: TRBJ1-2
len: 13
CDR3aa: ASSLKGQTNYGYT

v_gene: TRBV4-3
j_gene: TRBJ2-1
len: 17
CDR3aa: ASSQDRFPSTSGSNEQF

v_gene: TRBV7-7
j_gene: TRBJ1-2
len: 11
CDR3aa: ASSNPGGGGYT

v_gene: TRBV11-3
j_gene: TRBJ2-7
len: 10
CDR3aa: ASSLDLHEQY

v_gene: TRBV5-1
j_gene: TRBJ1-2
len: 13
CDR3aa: ASSLLNSPNYGYT